These 9 T cell receptor beta chains were all obtained from the same sample, sequenced in a study of post-analysis software for immune sequencing data. Antigens for these TCRs are unknown. Presence of unique molecular identifiers characterized the TCR beta cDNA libraries. TCRdb reprocessed the PCR reads via MiXCR and lists one record per CDR3 protein. The repertoire holds a few hundred thousand distinct CDR3 sequences, roughly a third seen once, with roughly 4.8% in the top ten. Study-level points and caveats: Patients used about five TRBV segments, including TRBV5-6, TRBV5-1 and TRBV20-1, more often than controls.

Sequencing input: blood. These receptors came from a girl between 5 and 17 years old with multiple sclerosis.

This clonotype was observed many times. V is TRBV6-5 and J is TRBJ2-3; 9 nucleotides align to TRBD2. Germline values: CDR1 MNHEY, CDR2 SVGAGI. V lost 2 bases, J lost 1 base, and 4 bases stayed unmatched. This CDR3 region has 16 residues. The CDR3: CASSYVVAGGTDTQYF. For the CDR3, the DNA is TGTGCCAGCAGTTACGTGGTAGCGGGAGGCACAGATACGCAGTATTTT.

Comment on this clonotype: A much larger clone differs by one base, so this may be a read error. This sequence joins TRBV7-2 and TRBJ2-1, with a weak D call TRBD2 (6 bases). The CDR3 runs to 16 residues. CDR1 and CDR2 from the germline V gene are SGHTA and FQGNSA. DNA for the CDR3: TGTGCCGGCAGCTTAGGAATGTCGGGGACTTACAATGAGCAGTTCTTC. It is translated as CAGSLGMSGTYNEQFF. Combining the CDR3 with reference TRBV7-2 and TRBJ2-1 gives the whole variable domain GAGVSQSPSNKVTEKGKDVELRCDPISGHTALYWYRQSLGQGLEFLIYFQGNSAPDKSGLPSDRFSAERTGGSVSTLTIQRTQQEDSAVYLCAGSLGMSGTYNEQFFGPGTRLTVL.

This clonotype occurred a few times. The chain recombines TRBV27 with TRBJ1-5, with D perhaps matching TRBD1 (5 bases). CDR3 size: 14 residues. Trimming stripped 5 bases from V and 4 bases from J, with 12 bases between. Germline CDR1 and CDR2: MNHEY and SMNVEV (reference sequence). The CDR3 loop is CASSISDSNQPQHF. For the CDR3, the DNA is TGTGCCAGCAGTATCAGCGACAGTAATCAGCCCCAGCATTTT.

This clonotype was observed many times. The chain has TRBV7-9 and TRBJ1-1; no clear D. CDR3 length: 15 residues. The V end was cut by 0 bases, the J end by 1 base, with 9 bases between. CDR1 and CDR2 (germline): SEHNR, FQNEAQ (reference sequence). CDR3 protein: CASSLAAGSNTEAFF. CDR3 DNA: TGTGCCAGCAGCTTAGCAGCAGGTTCGAACACTGAAGCTTTCTTT.

A remark on this clonotype: A much larger clone sits a single nucleotide away, making a read error possible. This chain links TRBV2 with TRBJ2-1; tentatively, D is TRBD2 (7 bases). CDR3 length: 14 amino acids. The germline V and J ends were trimmed by 7 bases and 5 bases, with 15 bases remaining between them. From germline, CDR1 is SNHLY and CDR2 FYNNEI. The CDR3 region has the DNA TGTGCCAGCATAGGCGGGGGCGTGCACAATGAGCAGTTCTTC. It is translated as CASIGGGVHNEQFF.

In its sample, this clonotype was seen a few times. The CDR3: CSARDRSKGGEQYF. In nucleotides, the CDR3 is TGCAGTGCTAGAGATAGGAGTAAGGGAGGCGAGCAGTACTTC. The chain couples TRBV20-1 to TRBJ2-7; D is possibly TRBD2 (6 bases). Trimming removed 0 bases at V and 6 bases at J, with 15 bases between. Germline assignment: CDR1 DFQATT and CDR2 SNEGSKA (reference sequence). CDR3 length: 14 residues.

This clonotype was detected ten times or more. The chain couples TRBV5-1 to TRBJ1-1; D gene unclear. With 6 bases removed from V and 1 base from J, the gap between germline ends came to 16 bases. There are 15 residues in the CDR3. Germline V CDR1 and CDR2: SGHRS, YFSETQ. The CDR3 region has the DNA TGCGCCAGCACCATCCGCGGTGAAGCGAACACTGAAGCTTTCTTT. Its protein product is CASTIRGEANTEAFF.

In this sample, this clonotype turned up a few times. The CDR3 loop is CSASAGVNEKLFF. As DNA, the CDR3 is TGCAGTGCTTCTGCAGGGGTTAATGAAAAACTGTTTTTT. This chain uses TRBV20-1 with TRBJ1-4; a weak D match, TRBD1 (6 bases). Trimming took 5 bases from V and 4 from J, leaving 11 bases between them. The CDR3 spans 13 residues. CDR1 is DFQATT, CDR2 SNEGSKA, per germline (reference sequence).

This clonotype was seen many times. V is TRBV27 and J is TRBJ1-4; possibly TRBD1 for D (5 bases). The length of the CDR3 is 13 residues. The germline V and J ends were trimmed by 7 bases and 7 bases, with 13 bases remaining between them. Germline V lookup: CDR1 MNHEY, CDR2 SMNVEV (reference sequence). This chain's CDR3 is CASISGRPEKLFF. In DNA, the CDR3 is TGTGCCAGCATCTCAGGGCGTCCTGAAAAACTGTTTTTT. Complete variable domain (other parts from reference TRBV27 and TRBJ1-4): EAQVTQNPRYLITVTGKKLTVTCSQNMNHEYMSWYRQDPGLGLRQIYYSMNVEVTDKGDVPEGYKVSRKEKRNFPLILESPSPNQTSLYFCASISGRPEKLFFGSGTQLSVL.